These 20 T cell receptor beta chains originate from one sample sequenced in a study of blood T cell repertoires in COVID-19. TCRdb's copy holds only in-frame clones and misses some; the assay was immunoSEQ multiplex PCR. The sample consists of about 170,000 clones, approximately 84% of them appearing once. The sample comprised peripheral blood. Every receptor here comes from a man in his forties or fifties who had recovered from COVID-19.

J is TRBJ2-7 and V is TRBV5-1; 7 bases line up with TRBD1. Germline lookup yields CDR1 SGHRS and CDR2 YFSETQ. V was clipped by 4 bases and J by 3 bases; unmatched bases: 1. The CDR3 loop spans 12 amino acids. The chain's CDR3 is CASSAGGYEQYF. In nucleotides, the CDR3 is TGCGCCAGCAGCGCAGGGGGCTACGAGCAGTACTTC.

The chain joins TRBV27 to TRBJ2-7; no reliable D call. V shed 7 bases and J shed 3 bases, with 10 bases lying between them. The CDR3 contains 12 residues. The germline gives CDR1 MNHEY, CDR2 SMNVEV (reference sequence). For the CDR3, the DNA is TGTGCCAGCATTAGCTCTTTCTACGAGCAGTACTTC. It is translated as CASISSFYEQYF.

This chain joins TRBV7-6 and TRBJ2-7, with D maybe TRBD1 (5 bases). V was trimmed by 2 bases and J by 2 bases, leaving 16 bases between them. The germline V gene has CDR1 SGHVS and CDR2 FNYEAQ. CDR3 length: 16 residues. In DNA form, the CDR3 reads TGTGCCAGCAGCTTACTTCAGGGAAAAGGGACCTACGAGCAGTACTTC. Protein: CASSLLQGKGTYEQYF. The complete variable domain, with remaining parts taken from reference TRBV7-6 and TRBJ2-7, reads GAGVSQSPRYKVTKRGQDVALRCDPISGHVSLYWYRQALGQGPEFLTYFNYEAQQDKSGLPNDRFSAERPEGSISTLTIQRTEQRDSAMYRCASSLLQGKGTYEQYFGPGTRLTVT.

This clone was counted a single time. The CDR3 bases are TGCGCCAGCAGCCAACAAGACAGGGGGGGAACTAATGAAAAACTGTTTTTT. It yields the protein CASSQQDRGGTNEKLFF. This sequence joins TRBV4-1 and TRBJ1-4; 9 bases match TRBD1. CDR1 and CDR2 (germline): MGHRA, YSYEKL. CDR3 length: 17 residues. V was pared by 2 bases and J by 1 base, with 5 bases of the junction left unmatched.

This chain joins TRBV11-2 and TRBJ2-1; TRBD2 matches 10 bases. J lost 0 bases, V lost 5 bases, and 4 bases had no gene match. This CDR3 is 16 amino acids long. The germline gives CDR1 SGHAT, CDR2 FQNNGV. The CDR3 DNA sequence: TGTGCCAGCAGCAAACTAGCGGGGAGCTCCTACAATGAGCAGTTCTTC. Encoded protein: CASSKLAGSSYNEQFF. Variable domain in full (rest from reference TRBV11-2 and TRBJ2-1): EAGVAQSPRYKIIEKRQSVAFWCNPISGHATLYWYQQILGQGPKLLIQFQNNGVVDDSQLPKDRFSAERLKGVDSTLKIQPAKLEDSAVYLCASSKLAGSSYNEQFFGPGTRLTVL.

CDR3 in DNA: TGTGCCAGCAGCGTAGTCCCAGACAATGAGCAGTTCTTC. This translates into CASSVVPDNEQFF. The chain recombines TRBV9 with TRBJ2-1, with unresolved D. Germline CDR1 SGDLS, CDR2 YYNGEE. V lost 0 bases, J lost 5 bases, and 6 bases lay in between. The CDR3 totals 13 residues.

This clone was counted a single time. The chain uses TRBV20-1 and TRBJ2-2; possibly TRBD1 for D (5 bases). Trimming left V 2 bases short and J 7 bases short, with 5 bases between. This CDR3 has 11 residues. Looked up from germline, CDR1 is DFQATT and CDR2 is SNEGSKA (reference sequence). The CDR3 coding sequence is TGCAGTGCTAGAAGGGGCGGGGAGCTGTTTTTT. Its translation: CSARRGGELFF.

This chain connects TRBV4-2 to TRBJ2-7; 8 nucleotides agree with TRBD1. Per the germline V gene, CDR1 is LGHNA and CDR2 is YNFKEQ. Unmatched junction bases numbered 10, after V lost 6 bases and J lost 6 bases. The CDR3 covers 14 residues. CDR3 DNA sequence: TGTGCCAGCAGTCCAGGACAGGGAAGAGGCGAGCAGTACTTC. Protein sequence: CASSPGQGRGEQYF.

The chain has TRBV9 and TRBJ2-3, with TRBD1 identical over 9 bases. CDR1 and CDR2 from the germline V gene are SGDLS and YYNGEE. With V trimmed by 3 bases and J by 1 base, 0 bases remained unmatched. The CDR3 runs to 14 residues. For the CDR3, the DNA is TGTGCCAGCAGCGGACAGGGGGGCACAGATACGCAGTATTTT. Translated, it gives CASSGQGGTDTQYF.

This chain connects TRBV9 to TRBJ1-1; 10 positions agree with TRBD1. This CDR3 spans 15 amino acids. Unmatched junction bases numbered 3, after V lost 0 bases and J lost 4 bases. Germline V gene sequence: CDR1 SGDLS, CDR2 YYNGEE. CDR3 loop: CASSVGGTGVTEAFF. CDR3 nucleotides: TGTGCCAGCAGCGTAGGGGGGACAGGGGTCACTGAAGCTTTCTTT.

The chain uses TRBV10-3 and TRBJ2-5, with D possibly being TRBD2 (6 bases). Trimming pared 8 bases from V and 3 bases from J, leaving 16 bases between. In germline, CDR1 is ENHRY, CDR2 SYGVKD. The length of the CDR3 is 14 residues. CDR3 bases: TGTGCCATCGGTTCGGGACTCCCAGAAGAGACCCAGTACTTC. Translated, it gives CAIGSGLPEETQYF.

This chain uses TRBV24-1 with TRBJ2-2; 7 positions agree with TRBD2. J gave up 4 bases and V 3 bases, and 1 base lay outside the gene matches. This CDR3 region has 14 residues. Germline V CDR1 and CDR2: KGHDR, SFDVKD. Written as DNA, the CDR3 is TGTGCCACCAGTGATACGGGGGGCACCGGGGAGCTGTTTTTT. Its translation: CATSDTGGTGELFF.

Here the CDR3 reads CASSQAAEAFF. The CDR3 bases are TGCGCCAGCAGTCAAGCAGCTGAAGCTTTCTTT. V usage is TRBV23-1 and J usage is TRBJ1-1; no clear D gene. TRBV23-1 falls under the ORF class, with uncertain function. This CDR3 region has 11 residues. The V and J ends lost 2 bases and 6 bases respectively, with 4 bases between them.

V and J are TRBV6-6 and TRBJ2-7; the D gene is possibly TRBD2 (5 bases). The CDR3 sequence is 15 residues long. Per the germline V gene, CDR1 is MNHNY and CDR2 is SVGAGI (reference sequence). V was pared by 0 bases and J by 3 bases, with 12 bases between. For the CDR3, the DNA is TGTGCCAGCAGTTACTCGAGTCCGGGAATCTACGAGCAGTACTTC. Its protein product is CASSYSSPGIYEQYF.

The chain is built from TRBV19 and TRBJ2-7; tentatively, D is TRBD2 (7 bases). V gave up 8 bases and J gave up 6 bases, with 20 bases separating them. The germline gives CDR1 LNHDA, CDR2 SQIVND (reference sequence). This CDR3 region has 14 residues. CDR3 sequence (DNA): TGTGCCAGTCGGGGGGCCCCCCACCATTCCGAGCAGTACTTC. Its protein product is CASRGAPHHSEQYF.

The gene calls are TRBV5-5 and TRBJ2-7; no reliable D call. Per germline, CDR1 SGHKS and CDR2 YYEKEE (reference sequence). The CDR3 runs to 11 residues. The V end was cut by 4 bases, the J end by 4 bases, with 6 bases between. CDR3 DNA: TGTGCCAGCAGCAGACAATACGAGCAGTACTTC. Its protein product is CASSRQYEQYF.

This sequence joins TRBV6-5 and TRBJ1-2; 8 bases agree with TRBD1. In germline, CDR1 is MNHEY, CDR2 SVGAGI. The CDR3 is made up of 13 amino acids. The V and J ends lost 4 bases and 4 bases, in that order; junction bases with no gene match: 2. The CDR3 loop is CASSFDRGYGYTF. CDR3 bases: TGTGCCAGCAGTTTCGACAGGGGCTATGGCTACACCTTC.

The chain combines TRBV7-9 with TRBJ1-2, with D tentatively TRBD1 (6 bases). V lost 4 bases, J lost 8 bases, and 14 bases lay in between. The CDR3 is 13 amino acids. Germline assignment: CDR1 SEHNR and CDR2 FQNEAQ (reference sequence). The DNA of the CDR3 is TGTGCCAGCAGCTGGGCACAGGGCGGAGGCTACACCTTC. Encoded protein: CASSWAQGGGYTF.

This clone was recorded once. The V gene is TRBV6-6, the J gene TRBJ2-2; a possible D gene is TRBD1 (5 bases). Germline loops: CDR1 MNHNY, CDR2 SVGAGI (reference sequence). There are 14 residues in the CDR3. V was clipped by 6 bases and J by 3 bases, with 11 bases between them. The DNA for the CDR3 is TGTGCCAGCAGCTCAGACAGATACACCGGGGAGCTGTTTTTT. It codes for CASSSDRYTGELFF.

The chain carries TRBV6-5 and TRBJ2-1, with a tentative D call TRBD2 (5 bases). V was pared by 8 bases and J by 5 bases, with 13 bases between. Germline lookup yields CDR1 MNHEY and CDR2 SVGAGI. There are 13 residues in the CDR3. CDR3 sequence reads: CASGPSPDNEQFF. In DNA form, the CDR3 reads TGTGCCAGCGGCCCTAGCCCCGACAATGAGCAGTTCTTC.